This paragraph reports one T cell receptor beta chain. The germline V gene encodes CDR1 KGHDR and CDR2 SFDVKD. The CDR3 spans 12 residues. Trimming removed 1 base at V and 8 bases at J, with 7 bases between. The sample is drawn from a study of control samples from healthy donors and cancer patients. The data were produced by immunoSEQ multiplex PCR, yet TCRdb's version contains in-frame clones alone and is incomplete. Found here are 350,000 to 450,000 clones, roughly 90% of them singletons; the top ten hold around 6.4%. The genes are TRBV24-1 and TRBJ2-5; D gene ambiguous. Sequences were obtained from PBMCs. The receptor's source is a man aged 35 to 55 with head and neck cancer. This CDR3 is CATSDFSLTQYF. CDR3 bases: TGTGCCACCAGTGATTTTTCCTTAACCCAGTACTTC.